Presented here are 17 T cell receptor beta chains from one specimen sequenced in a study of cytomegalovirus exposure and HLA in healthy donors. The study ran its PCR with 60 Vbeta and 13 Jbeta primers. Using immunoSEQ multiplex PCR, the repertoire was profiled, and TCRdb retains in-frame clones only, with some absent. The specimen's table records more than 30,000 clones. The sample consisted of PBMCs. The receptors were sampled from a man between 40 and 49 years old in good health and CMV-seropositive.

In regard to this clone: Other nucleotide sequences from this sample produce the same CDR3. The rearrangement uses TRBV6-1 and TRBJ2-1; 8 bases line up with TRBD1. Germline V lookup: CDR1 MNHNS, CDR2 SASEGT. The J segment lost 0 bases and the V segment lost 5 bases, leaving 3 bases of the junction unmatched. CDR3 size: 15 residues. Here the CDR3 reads CASSNQGASYNEQFF. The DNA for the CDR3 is TGTGCCAGCAGTAACCAGGGGGCCTCCTACAATGAGCAGTTCTTC.

In DNA, the CDR3 is TGTGCCAGCTCATCGTACCAAGAGGGCACAGATACGCAGTATTTT. This encodes CASSSYQEGTDTQYF. The gene calls are TRBV18 and TRBJ2-3; the D is unclear. This CDR3 is 15 amino acids long. V was cut by 5 bases and J by 1 base, with 13 bases left in between. Germline CDR1 and CDR2: KGHSH and LQKENI.

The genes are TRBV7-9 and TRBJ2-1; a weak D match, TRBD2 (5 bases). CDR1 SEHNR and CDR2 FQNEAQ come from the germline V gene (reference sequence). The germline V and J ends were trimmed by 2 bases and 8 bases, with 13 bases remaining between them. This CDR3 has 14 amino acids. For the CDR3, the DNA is TGTGCCAGCAGCTTATCAAGAGGGTTCGATGAGCAGTTCTTC. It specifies CASSLSRGFDEQFF.

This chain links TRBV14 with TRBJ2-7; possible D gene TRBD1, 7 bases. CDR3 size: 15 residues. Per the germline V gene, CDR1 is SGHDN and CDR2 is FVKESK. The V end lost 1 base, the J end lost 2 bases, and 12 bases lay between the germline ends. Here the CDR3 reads CASSQASGGTYEQYF. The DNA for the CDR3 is TGTGCCAGCAGCCAAGCGTCAGGGGGGACCTACGAGCAGTACTTC. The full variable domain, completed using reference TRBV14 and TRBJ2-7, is EAGVTQFPSHSVIEKGQTVTLRCDPISGHDNLYWYRRVMGKEIKFLLHFVKESKQDESGMPNNRFLAERTGGTYSTLKVQPAELEDSGVYFCASSQASGGTYEQYFGPGTRLTVT.

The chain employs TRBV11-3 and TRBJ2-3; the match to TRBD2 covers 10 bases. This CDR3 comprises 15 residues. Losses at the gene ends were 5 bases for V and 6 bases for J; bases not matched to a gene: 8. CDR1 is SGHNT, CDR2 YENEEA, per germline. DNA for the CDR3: TGTGCCAGCAGCATCACCCCGGGACTAGCGGATACGCAGTATTTT. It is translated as CASSITPGLADTQYF.

CDR3 loop: CASSLGTREQYF. CDR3 bases: TGTGCCAGCAGTTTGGGAACTCGGGAGCAGTACTTC. V usage is TRBV28 and J usage is TRBJ2-5; possibly TRBD2 for D (6 bases). Trimming left V 3 bases short and J 11 bases short, with 13 bases between. CDR1 is MDHEN and CDR2 is SYDVKM in the germline V gene. This CDR3 is built from 12 residues.

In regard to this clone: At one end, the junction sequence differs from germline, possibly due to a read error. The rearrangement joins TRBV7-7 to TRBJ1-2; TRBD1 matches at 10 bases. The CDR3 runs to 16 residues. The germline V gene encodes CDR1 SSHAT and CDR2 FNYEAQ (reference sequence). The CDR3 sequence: CASSLSGQGTNYGYTF. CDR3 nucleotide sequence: TGTGCTAGCAGCTTATCGGGACAGGGGACTAACTATGGCTACACCTTC.

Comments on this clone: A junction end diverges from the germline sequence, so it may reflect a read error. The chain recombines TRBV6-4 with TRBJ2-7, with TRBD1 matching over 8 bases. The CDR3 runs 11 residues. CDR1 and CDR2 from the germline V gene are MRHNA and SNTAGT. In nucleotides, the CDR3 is TGTGCCAGCAGTGACTCCAGGGGGCTGGACTTC. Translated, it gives CASSDSRGLDF.

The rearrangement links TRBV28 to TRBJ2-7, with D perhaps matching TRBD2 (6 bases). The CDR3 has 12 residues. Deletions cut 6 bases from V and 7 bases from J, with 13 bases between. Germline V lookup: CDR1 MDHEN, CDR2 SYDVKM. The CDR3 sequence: CASSLFRGEQYF. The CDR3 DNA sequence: TGTGCCAGCAGCTTGTTTCGGGGGGAGCAGTACTTC. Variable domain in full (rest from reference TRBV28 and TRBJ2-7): DVKVTQSSRYLVKRTGEKVFLECVQDMDHENMFWYRQDPGLGLRLIYFSYDVKMKEKGDIPEGYSVSREKKERFSLILESASTNQTSMYLCASSLFRGEQYFGPGTRLTVT.

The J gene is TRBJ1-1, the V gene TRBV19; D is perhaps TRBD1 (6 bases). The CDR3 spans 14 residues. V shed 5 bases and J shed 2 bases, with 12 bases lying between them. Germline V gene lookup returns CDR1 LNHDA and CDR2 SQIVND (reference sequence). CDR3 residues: CASSYRESNTEAFF. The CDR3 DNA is TGTGCCAGTAGTTACAGGGAGTCTAACACTGAAGCTTTCTTT.

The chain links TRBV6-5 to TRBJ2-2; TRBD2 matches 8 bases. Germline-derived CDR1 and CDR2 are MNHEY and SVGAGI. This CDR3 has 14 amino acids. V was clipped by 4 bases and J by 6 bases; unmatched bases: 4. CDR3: CASSLGLAAGELFF. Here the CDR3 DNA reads TGTGCCAGCAGTTTAGGACTAGCTGCCGGGGAGCTGTTTTTT.

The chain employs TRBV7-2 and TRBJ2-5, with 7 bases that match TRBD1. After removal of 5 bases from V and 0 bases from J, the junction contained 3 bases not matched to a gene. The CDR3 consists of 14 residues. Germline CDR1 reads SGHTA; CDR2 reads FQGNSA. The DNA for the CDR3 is TGTGCCAGCAGCCGGGACAGAAACCAAGAGACCCAGTACTTC. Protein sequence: CASSRDRNQETQYF.

Here the CDR3 DNA reads TGTGCCAGCAGCGCCTCACTGGTCTTCGATGAGCAGTTCTTC. It translates to CASSASLVFDEQFF. V usage is TRBV9 and J usage is TRBJ2-1; D uncertain. Germline lookup yields CDR1 SGDLS and CDR2 YYNGEE. V was clipped by 3 bases and J by 8 bases, with 15 bases between them. This CDR3 region has 14 residues.

Here the CDR3 reads CASSPGPWETQYF. The CDR3 region has the DNA TGTGCCAGCTCACCAGGCCCATGGGAGACCCAGTACTTC. This chain uses TRBV18 with TRBJ2-5; no firm D call. The germline CDR1 and CDR2 sequences are KGHSH and LQKENI. V was clipped by 2 bases and J by 5 bases, with 9 bases between them. The CDR3 loop spans 13 amino acids. Using reference TRBV18 and TRBJ2-5 for the parts outside the CDR3, the full variable domain is NAGVMQNPRHLVRRRGQEARLRCSPMKGHSHVYWYRQLPEEGLKFMVYLQKENIIDESGMPKERFSAEFPKEGPSILRIQQVVRGDSAAYFCASSPGPWETQYFGPGTRLLVL.

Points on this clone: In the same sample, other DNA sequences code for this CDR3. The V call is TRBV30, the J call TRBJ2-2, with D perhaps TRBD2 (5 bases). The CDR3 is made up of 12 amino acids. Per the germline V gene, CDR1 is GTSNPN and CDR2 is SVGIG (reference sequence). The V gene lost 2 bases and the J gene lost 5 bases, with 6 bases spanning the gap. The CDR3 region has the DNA TGTGCCTGGAGTAGAGGGACCGGGGAGCTGTTTTTT. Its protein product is CAWSRGTGELFF.

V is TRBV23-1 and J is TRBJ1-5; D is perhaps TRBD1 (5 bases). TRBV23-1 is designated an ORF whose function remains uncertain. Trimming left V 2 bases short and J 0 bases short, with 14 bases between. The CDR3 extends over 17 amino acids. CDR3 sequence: CASSQTKQAPSNQPQHF. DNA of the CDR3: TGCGCCAGCAGTCAAACAAAACAGGCCCCTAGCAATCAGCCCCAGCATTTT.

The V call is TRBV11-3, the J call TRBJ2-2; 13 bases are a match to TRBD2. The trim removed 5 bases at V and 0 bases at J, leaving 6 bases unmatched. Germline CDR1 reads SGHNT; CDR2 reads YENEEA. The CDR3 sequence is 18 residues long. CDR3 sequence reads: CASSQGLAGSTNTGELFF. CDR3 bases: TGTGCCAGCAGCCAGGGACTAGCGGGGTCGACGAACACCGGGGAGCTGTTTTTT. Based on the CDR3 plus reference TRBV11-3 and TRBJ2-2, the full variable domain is EAGVVQSPRYKIIEKKQPVAFWCNPISGHNTLYWYLQNLGQGPELLIRYENEEAVDDSQLPKDRFSAERLKGVDSTLKIQPAELGDSAVYLCASSQGLAGSTNTGELFFGEGSRLTVL.